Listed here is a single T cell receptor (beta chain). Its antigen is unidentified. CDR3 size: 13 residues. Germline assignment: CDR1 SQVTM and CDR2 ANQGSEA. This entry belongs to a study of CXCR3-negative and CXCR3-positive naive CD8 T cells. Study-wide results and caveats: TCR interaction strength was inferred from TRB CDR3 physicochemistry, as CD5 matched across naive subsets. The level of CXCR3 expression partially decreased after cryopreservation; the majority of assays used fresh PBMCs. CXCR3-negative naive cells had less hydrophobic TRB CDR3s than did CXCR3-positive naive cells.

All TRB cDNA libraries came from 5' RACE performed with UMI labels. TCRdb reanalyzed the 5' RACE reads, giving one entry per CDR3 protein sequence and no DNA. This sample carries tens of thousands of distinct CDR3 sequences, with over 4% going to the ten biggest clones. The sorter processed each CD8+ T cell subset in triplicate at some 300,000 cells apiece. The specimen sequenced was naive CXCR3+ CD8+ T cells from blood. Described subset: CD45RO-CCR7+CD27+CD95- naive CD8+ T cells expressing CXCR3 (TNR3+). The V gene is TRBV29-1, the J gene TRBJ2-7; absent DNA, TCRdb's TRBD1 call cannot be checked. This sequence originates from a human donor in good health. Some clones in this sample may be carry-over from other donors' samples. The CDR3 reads CSVDRGGFDEQYF.